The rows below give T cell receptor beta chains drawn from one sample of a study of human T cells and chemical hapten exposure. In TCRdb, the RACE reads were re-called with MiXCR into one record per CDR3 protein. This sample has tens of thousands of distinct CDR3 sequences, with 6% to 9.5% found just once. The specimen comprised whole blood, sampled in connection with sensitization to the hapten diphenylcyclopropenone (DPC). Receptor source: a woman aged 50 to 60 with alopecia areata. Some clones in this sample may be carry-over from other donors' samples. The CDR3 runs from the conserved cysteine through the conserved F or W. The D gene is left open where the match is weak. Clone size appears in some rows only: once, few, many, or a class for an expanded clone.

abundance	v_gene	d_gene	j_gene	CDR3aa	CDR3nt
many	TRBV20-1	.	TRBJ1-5	CSTNPRAGSQPQHF	TGCAGTACAAATCCCCGAGCAGGGAGTCAGCCCCAGCATTTT
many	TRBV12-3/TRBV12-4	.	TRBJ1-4	CASSFEGEKLFF	TGTGCCAGCAGTTTTGAGGGTGAAAAACTGTTTTTT
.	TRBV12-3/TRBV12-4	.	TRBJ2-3	CASSLRAGFTDTQYF	TGTGCCAGCTCCCTTAGGGCGGGATTCACAGATACGCAGTATTTT
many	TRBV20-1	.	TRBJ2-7	CSARDPHGLHPYEQYF	TGCAGTGCTAGAGACCCCCACGGACTCCACCCCTACGAGCAGTACTTC
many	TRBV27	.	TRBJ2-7	CASSTYEQYF	TGTGCCAGCAGTACCTACGAGCAGTACTTC
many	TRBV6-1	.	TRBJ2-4	CASSGRNPQNIQYF	TGTGCCAGCAGTGGACGGAACCCCCAAAACATTCAGTACTTC
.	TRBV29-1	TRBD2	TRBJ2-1	CSVPLTSGSWNEQFF	TGCAGCGTCCCTTTGACTAGCGGGAGTTGGAATGAGCAGTTCTTC
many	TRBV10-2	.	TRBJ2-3	CASSESRPSTDTQYF	TGCGCCAGCAGTGAGTCCCGACCAAGCACAGATACGCAGTATTTT
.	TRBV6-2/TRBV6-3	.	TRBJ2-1	CASTLREGRENEQFF	TGTGCCAGCACCTTACGAGAAGGACGGGAAAATGAGCAGTTCTTC
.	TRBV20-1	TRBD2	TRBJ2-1	CSAIPSGRPYNEQFF	TGCAGTGCCATCCCCAGCGGGAGGCCCTACAATGAGCAGTTCTTC
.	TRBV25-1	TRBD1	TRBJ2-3	CASSEGRQGLTDTQYF	TGTGCCAGCAGTGAAGGGAGACAGGGCCTCACAGATACGCAGTATTTT
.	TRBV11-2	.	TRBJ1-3	CASSQALGSGNTIYF	TGTGCCAGCAGCCAGGCCCTAGGCTCTGGAAACACCATATATTTT
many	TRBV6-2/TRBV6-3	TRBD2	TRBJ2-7	CASSQTSGSDEQYF	TGTGCCAGCAGTCAGACTAGCGGGAGCGACGAGCAGTACTTC
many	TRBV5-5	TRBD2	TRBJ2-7	CASSLATGTSGSYEQYF	TGTGCCAGCAGCTTGGCCACCGGGACTAGCGGCTCCTACGAGCAGTACTTC
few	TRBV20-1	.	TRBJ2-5	CSARDLGRRETQYF	TGCAGTGCTAGAGATCTTGGCCGGCGGGAGACCCAGTACTTC
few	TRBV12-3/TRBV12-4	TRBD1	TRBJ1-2	CASSSQTGVRYGYTF	TGTGCCAGCAGTTCTCAGACAGGGGTACGGTATGGCTACACCTTC
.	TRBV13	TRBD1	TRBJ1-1	CASSYRGNTEAFF	TGTGCCAGCAGCTACAGGGGAAACACTGAAGCTTTCTTT
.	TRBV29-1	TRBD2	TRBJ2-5	CSVISGSETQYF	TGCAGCGTTATCAGCGGGAGTGAGACCCAGTACTTC
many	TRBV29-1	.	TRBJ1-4	CSVRNGGSNEKLFF	TGCAGCGTCCGAAACGGAGGGAGTAATGAAAAACTGTTTTTT
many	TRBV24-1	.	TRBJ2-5	CATSATLGQETQYF	TGTGCCACCAGTGCCACCTTGGGTCAAGAGACCCAGTACTTC
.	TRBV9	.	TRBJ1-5	CASSVVFNQPQHF	TGTGCCAGCAGCGTAGTCTTCAATCAGCCCCAGCATTTT
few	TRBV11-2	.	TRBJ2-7	CASSALEQYF	TGTGCCAGCAGCGCCCTCGAGCAGTACTTC
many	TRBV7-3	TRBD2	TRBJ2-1	CASSLTSGTTSSYNEQFF	TGTGCCAGCAGCTTAACGTCGGGGACTACGAGCTCCTACAATGAGCAGTTCTTC
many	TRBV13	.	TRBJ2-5	CASSFGETQYF	TGTGCCAGCAGCTTCGGAGAGACCCAGTACTTC
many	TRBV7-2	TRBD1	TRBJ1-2	CASSLGGQGVYGYTF	TGTGCCAGCAGCTTAGGAGGACAGGGGGTTTATGGCTACACCTTC
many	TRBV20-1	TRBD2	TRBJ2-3	CSARGGRVDTQYF	TGCAGTGCTAGAGGAGGGAGGGTGGATACGCAGTATTTT
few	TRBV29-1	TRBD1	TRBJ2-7	CSVRQGVSYEQYF	TGCAGCGTCCGACAGGGGGTTTCCTACGAGCAGTACTTC
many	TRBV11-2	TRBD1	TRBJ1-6	CASSLVGTGNSPLHF	TGTGCCAGCAGCTTAGTGGGGACAGGGAATTCACCCCTCCACTTT
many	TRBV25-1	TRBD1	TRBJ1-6	CASSATPGQGDHSPLHF	TGTGCCAGCAGTGCGACCCCAGGACAGGGGGATCACTCACCCCTCCACTTT